This T cell receptor beta chain derives from a study of CD8+CD57+ T cells in acquired aplastic anemia. TCR beta VDJ and CDR3 profiling used genomic DNA as template. One entry per CDR3 protein, called by TCRdb with MiXCR from the reads. The repertoire holds 220,000 or so distinct CDR3 sequences, 65% seen once, with roughly 61% in the top ten. CD8+CD57+ cell expansion, shown by flow cytometry, had occurred in the patients selected for sequencing. The study sampled blood from patients who had received no therapy. Study-wide findings and caveats: The same twenty-nine CD8+ CDR3 sequences occurred in patients and in controls.

Remarks on this clonotype: What it recognizes is unknown.

CDR1 SGHDT and CDR2 YYEEEE come from the germline V gene. V lost 2 bases, J lost 8 bases, and 11 bases lay in between. The CDR3 runs to 13 residues. Sample: sorted CD4+, CD8+, or CD8+CD57+ T cells (not recorded which) from PBMCs. The J gene is TRBJ2-1, the V gene TRBV5-6; D is possibly TRBD1 or TRBD2 (5 bases each). The origin of this receptor is a human donor with aplastic anemia. The CDR3 loop is CASSFSRGDEQFF. CDR3 nucleotide sequence: TGTGCCAGCAGCTTTTCACGGGGCGATGAGCAGTTCTTC.